This T cell receptor (beta chain) was obtained from a study of T cells of healthy individuals. Each CDR3 protein gets one entry after TCRdb re-called the 5' RACE reads with MiXCR. This table has 40,000 to 65,000 distinct CDR3 sequences, about 15% appearing once. This clonotype was seen at least ten times. Germline V gene data show CDR1 as KGHSH and CDR2 as LQKENI. V lost 3 bases to trimming and J lost 7 bases; unmatched junction nucleotides: 6. This CDR3 region has 16 residues. This TCR came from a human donor in good health. This chain uses TRBV18 with TRBJ2-1, with 13 bases that match TRBD2. The CDR3 DNA sequence: TGTGCCAGCTCACCCCGGACTAGCGGGAGATGGAATGAGCAGTTCTTC. Translated, it gives CASSPRTSGRWNEQFF.